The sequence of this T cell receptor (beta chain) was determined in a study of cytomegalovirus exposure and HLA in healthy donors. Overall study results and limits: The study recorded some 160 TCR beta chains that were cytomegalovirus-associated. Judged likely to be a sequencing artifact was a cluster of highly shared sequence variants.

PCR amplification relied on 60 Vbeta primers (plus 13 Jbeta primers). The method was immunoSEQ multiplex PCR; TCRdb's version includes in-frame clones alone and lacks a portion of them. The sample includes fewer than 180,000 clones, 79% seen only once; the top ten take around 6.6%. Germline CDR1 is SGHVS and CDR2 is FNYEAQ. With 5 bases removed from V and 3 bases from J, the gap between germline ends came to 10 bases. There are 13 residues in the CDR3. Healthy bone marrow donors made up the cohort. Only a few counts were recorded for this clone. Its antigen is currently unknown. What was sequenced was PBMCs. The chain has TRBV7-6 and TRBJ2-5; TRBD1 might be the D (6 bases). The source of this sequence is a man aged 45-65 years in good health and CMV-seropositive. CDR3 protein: CASSTYREETQYF. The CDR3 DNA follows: TGTGCCAGCAGCACCTACAGGGAAGAGACCCAGTACTTC.